This TCR beta chain originates from a study of T cells expressing NK-cell markers. Overall study context: Most of the eight sequenced donors were HCMV-seropositive; one was seronegative.

Of note for this clonotype: Its antigen remains unknown.

This CDR3 is 12 amino acids long. Germline CDR1 reads MNHNY; CDR2 reads SVGAGI (reference sequence). TCRdb reprocessed the 5' RACE reads and keeps a single row for each CDR3 protein, giving no DNA. The repertoire shows a few hundred thousand distinct CDR3 sequences; the top ten hold around 5%. Study results and caveats: The same clonotypes also predominated in the CD3+CD56-NKG2C+ fraction of a few donors. Specificity for HCMV among expanded NKG2C+ T cell clones was not established.

The source is a man aged 18-75 years in good health. The chain employs TRBV6-6 and TRBJ1-1. Sequencing was carried out using blood T cells: a sorted CD56 or NKG2C T cell subset, CD4+ or CD8+ T cells, or bulk PBMC T cells (not recorded which). CDR3: CASSSARGEAFF.